Below, one T cell receptor beta chain is given with its context. Its target is unknown. This sample's time point: week 3, after first cycle of checkpoint inhibitor. Blood was drawn before treatment and at week 3 after checkpoint blockade. At 12 weeks after first infusion, RECIST 1.1 defined response for most patients. This specimen belongs to a study of blood T cell dynamics during melanoma immunotherapy. For sorted CD8+ subsets, all extracted DNA was loaded. The assay was immunoSEQ multiplex PCR, and TCRdb's table has in-frame clones only and misses some. Among under 900 clones listed, roughly 65% were seen once. Study-level points and caveats: Cell-free DNA CDR3 sequences most resembled the immune-effector CD8+ subset, which was also most clonal.

V was clipped by 0 bases and J by 5 bases, with 13 bases between them. The CDR3 has 15 residues. CDR1 and CDR2 from the germline V gene are MGHRA and YSYEKL. The rearrangement joins TRBV4-1 to TRBJ1-2; D gene unclear. This receptor was taken from a human donor with melanoma. The specimen comprised central memory CD8+ T cells from blood, sampled from a patient treated with checkpoint blockade. Here the CDR3 DNA reads TGCGCCAGCAGCCAAGAAGAACAGAAACATTATGGCTACACCTTC. This encodes CASSQEEQKHYGYTF.